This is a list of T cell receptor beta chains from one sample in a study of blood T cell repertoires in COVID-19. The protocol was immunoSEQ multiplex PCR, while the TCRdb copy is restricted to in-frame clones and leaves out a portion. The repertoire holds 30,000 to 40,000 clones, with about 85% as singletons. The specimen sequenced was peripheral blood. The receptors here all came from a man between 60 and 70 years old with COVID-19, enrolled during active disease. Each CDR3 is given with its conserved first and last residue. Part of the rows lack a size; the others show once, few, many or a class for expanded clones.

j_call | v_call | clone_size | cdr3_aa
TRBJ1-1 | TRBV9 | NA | CASSVAETSSTEAFF
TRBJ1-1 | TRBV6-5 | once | CASSRGRMNTEAFF
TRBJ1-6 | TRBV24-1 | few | CATSDGAIGSPLHF
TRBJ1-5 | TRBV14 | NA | CASSQGGDSNQPQHF
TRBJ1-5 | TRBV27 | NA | CASRPQGLTDYSNQPQHF
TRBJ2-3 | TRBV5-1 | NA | CASSLAGSYLTDTQYF
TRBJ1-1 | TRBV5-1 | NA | CASSYDSPKTQAFF
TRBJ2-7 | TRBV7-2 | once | CASCYSGQPTYEQYF
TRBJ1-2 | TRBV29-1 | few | CSAASGNGYTF
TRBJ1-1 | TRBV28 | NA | CASTFIRGNTEAFF
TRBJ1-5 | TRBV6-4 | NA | CASKLQPQHF
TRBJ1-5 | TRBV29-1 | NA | CSVRFGASNQPQHF
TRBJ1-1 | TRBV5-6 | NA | CASRRGGGYGAEAFF
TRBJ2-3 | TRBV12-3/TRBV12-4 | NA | CASSLPGTDTQYF
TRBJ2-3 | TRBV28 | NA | CASTGQGDTQYF
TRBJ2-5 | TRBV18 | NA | CASSPRGYQETQYF
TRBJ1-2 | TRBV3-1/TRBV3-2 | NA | CASSQGSWDSPYGYTF
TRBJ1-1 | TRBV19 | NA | CASSRNRETEAFF
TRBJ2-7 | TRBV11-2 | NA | CASKPTRESSYEQYF
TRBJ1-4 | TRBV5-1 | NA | CASSLAPQGANEKLFF
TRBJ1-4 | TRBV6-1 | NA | CASSETGQRNEKLFF
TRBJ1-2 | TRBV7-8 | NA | CASSRDEGMGGYTF
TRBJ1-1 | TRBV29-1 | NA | CSAQGVNTEAFF
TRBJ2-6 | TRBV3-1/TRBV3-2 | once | CASSQSLGQGDFSGANVLTF
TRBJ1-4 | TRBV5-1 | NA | CASRLNEKLFF
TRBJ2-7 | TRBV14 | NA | CASSQRLAGGGEQYF
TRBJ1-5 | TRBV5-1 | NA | CASSLGTGGNQPQHF
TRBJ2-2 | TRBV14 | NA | CASSQFRMRNTGELFF
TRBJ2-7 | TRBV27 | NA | CASSLGTGAYEQYF
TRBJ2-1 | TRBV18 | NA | CASSPRGTGGTTMMQFF
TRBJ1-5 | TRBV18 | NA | CASTDTSNQPQHF
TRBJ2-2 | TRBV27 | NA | CASSPRQGTGELFF
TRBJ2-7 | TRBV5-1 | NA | CASSPGTGVHEQYF
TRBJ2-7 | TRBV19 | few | CASSTELAASHEQYF
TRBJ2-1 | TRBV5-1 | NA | CASSLVAGEGNEQFF
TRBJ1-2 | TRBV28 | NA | CASSLSSGPDTF
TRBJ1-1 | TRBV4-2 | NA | CASSQVTGGGTEAFF
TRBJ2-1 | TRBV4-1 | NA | CASSPLTRSLSYNEQFF
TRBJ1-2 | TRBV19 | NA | CAIRPGQGAGYTF
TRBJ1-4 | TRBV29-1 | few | CSATPGATNEKLFF
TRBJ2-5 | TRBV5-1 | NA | CASSLNRGETQYF
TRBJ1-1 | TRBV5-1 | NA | CASSLALGNTEAFF
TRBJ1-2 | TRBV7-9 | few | CASSQRTGKNYGYTF
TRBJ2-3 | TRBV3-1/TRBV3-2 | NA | CASSPNFVSPSTDTQYF
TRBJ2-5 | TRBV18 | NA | CASSPPGQIQETQYF
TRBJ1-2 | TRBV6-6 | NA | CASTSDYGYTF
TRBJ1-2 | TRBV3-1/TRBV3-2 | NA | CASSQDFGGINYGYTF
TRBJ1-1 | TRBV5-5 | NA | CASSLQGALSEAFF
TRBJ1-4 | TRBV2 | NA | CASRLQGLVGEKLFF
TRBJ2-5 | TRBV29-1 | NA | CSATGSGETQYF
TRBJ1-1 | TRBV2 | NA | CASTSGGAEAFF
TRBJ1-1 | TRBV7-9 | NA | CASIPTINTEAFF
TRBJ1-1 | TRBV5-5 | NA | CASSLTVNTEAFF
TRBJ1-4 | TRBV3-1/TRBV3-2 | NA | CASSQAQVAGKKLFF
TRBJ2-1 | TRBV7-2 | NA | CASSFTSGRNEQFF
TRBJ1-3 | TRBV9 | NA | CASSSLRGGGNTIYF
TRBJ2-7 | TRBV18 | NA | CASSPIRAGEQYF
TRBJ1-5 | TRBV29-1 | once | CSVRTVGGNQPQHF